This TCR beta chain was observed in a study of OX40 agonist ivuxolimab in advanced cancers. Turning to the study itself: Partial response was recorded in three patients: one hepatocellular carcinoma and two cutaneous melanoma cases.

This CDR3 is 14 amino acids long. The V gene's germline CDR1 is LNHDA and CDR2 SQIVND (reference sequence). Trimming removed 0 bases from V and 6 bases from J; junction bases left unmatched: 1. Sampling times: baseline, cycle 4 day 1, cycle 7 day 1. The table came from immunoSEQ multiplex PCR; TCRdb's copy has only in-frame clones and leaves some out. The sample records around 100,000 clones, approximately 93% being singletons. V and J are TRBV19 and TRBJ1-5; 8 bases line up with TRBD1. The TCR comes from an adult with an advanced solid tumor such as melanoma, head and neck, liver or kidney cancer. Here the sequenced sample was CD4+ or CD8+ T cells sorted from blood, taken in a trial of the OX40 agonist ivuxolimab. DNA of the CDR3: TGTGCCAGTAGTATAGACAGGGGGCCTCAGCCCCAGCATTTT. It translates to CASSIDRGPQPQHF.